This TCR beta chain emerged from a study of cytomegalovirus exposure and HLA in healthy donors. Trimming removed 7 bases from V and 5 bases from J, with 18 bases in between. Germline CDR1 is SGDLS and CDR2 is YYNGEE. The CDR3 sequence is 14 residues long. Generated by immunoSEQ multiplex PCR, the TCRdb table keeps only in-frame clones and is missing some. The data show approximately 150,000 clones, roughly 87% seen once. V usage is TRBV9 and J usage is TRBJ2-5; possible D gene TRBD1, 6 bases. The clonotype comes from a man in his late teens or twenties in good health and CMV-seropositive. Sequencing input: PBMCs. CDR3 region: CASLTLWGLETQYF. CDR3 sequence (DNA): TGTGCCAGCTTAACTTTGTGGGGGCTTGAGACCCAGTACTTC.